The next 6 T cell receptor beta chains were all read from a single sample in a study of cytomegalovirus exposure and HLA in healthy donors. The PCR used 60 Vbeta and 13 Jbeta primers. The method was immunoSEQ multiplex PCR; TCRdb's version includes in-frame clones alone and lacks a portion of them. There are around 150,000 clones in the sample; roughly 70% occur only once, and 3% to 4% lies in the top ten. The source material was PBMCs. These receptor sequences come from a male donor in good health and CMV-seronegative.

The genes are TRBV9 and TRBJ2-3; a weak D match, TRBD2 (5 bases). The length of the CDR3 is 14 residues. Germline CDR1 reads SGDLS; CDR2 reads YYNGEE. The V and J ends lost 0 bases and 6 bases respectively, with 11 bases between them. In DNA, the CDR3 is TGTGCCAGCAGCGTAGGGCAGGAGGAGGATACGCAGTATTTT. This sequence encodes CASSVGQEEDTQYF. The entire variable domain, with the rest obtained from reference TRBV9 and TRBJ2-3, is as follows: DSGVTQTPKHLITATGQRVTLRCSPRSGDLSVYWYQQSLDQGLQFLIQYYNGEERAKGNILERFSAQQFPDLHSELNLSSLELGDSALYFCASSVGQEEDTQYFGPGTRLTVL.

The genes are TRBV2 and TRBJ1-2; no clear D. Germline CDR1 SNHLY, CDR2 FYNNEI. The CDR3 runs 15 residues. The V end lost 3 bases, the J end lost 8 bases, and 19 bases lay between the germline ends. The CDR3 protein is CASSDSMSGSMGYTF. The CDR3 DNA sequence: TGTGCCAGCAGTGATTCTATGTCAGGATCTATGGGCTACACCTTC.

V and J are TRBV6-1 and TRBJ1-2, with D perhaps TRBD1 (5 bases). CDR3 length: 13 residues. In germline, CDR1 is MNHNS, CDR2 SASEGT. V lost 7 bases and J lost 2, with 11 bases in between. The CDR3 region has the DNA TGTGCCAGCATGGGGGGTTCCAACTATGGCTACACCTTC. Its protein is CASMGGSNYGYTF.

V gene TRBV5-3 combines with J gene TRBJ2-1; 8 nucleotides agree with TRBD2. TRBV5-3 belongs to the ORF category, with a function that is uncertain. The trim removed 2 bases at V and 5 bases at J, leaving 12 bases unmatched. The CDR3 extends over 17 amino acids. CDR3 nucleotide sequence: TGTGCCAGAAGCTTCGACCGGCTCGGGAGGGCCCACAATGAGCAGTTCTTC. Translation gives CARSFDRLGRAHNEQFF.

This clone was seen only a few times. The chain links TRBV28 to TRBJ2-7, with 13 bases identical to TRBD2. CDR1 and CDR2 from the germline V gene are MDHEN and SYDVKM. This CDR3 contains 18 residues. The V and J ends lost 6 bases and 3 bases, in that order; junction bases with no gene match: 14. CDR3 loop: CASSRRPSGLAGLYEQYF. The CDR3 DNA follows: TGTGCCAGCAGCCGACGACCCTCGGGACTAGCGGGACTCTACGAGCAGTACTTC.

The J gene is TRBJ2-1, the V gene TRBV18; 8 nucleotides agree with TRBD2. This CDR3 spans 14 amino acids. Germline V CDR1 and CDR2: KGHSH, LQKENI. V was clipped by 7 bases and J by 4 bases; unmatched bases: 6. CDR3 nucleotide sequence: TGTGCCAGCTACCGGGGGGGGCCGTACAATGAGCAGTTCTTC. Residues: CASYRGGPYNEQFF.